This T cell receptor (beta chain) was sequenced during a study of OX40 agonist ivuxolimab in advanced cancers. Across the whole study: Intravenous ivuxolimab was administered to patients every 2 weeks at 0.01 to 10 mg/kg. Patients achieving partial responses numbered three: one hepatocellular carcinoma case and two cutaneous melanoma cases. Study-level findings and limits: Some nonresponders likewise displayed low normalized T-cell clonal expansion.

Patients with autoimmune history or systemic immunosuppression were excluded. With respect to this clone: The target antigen is unknown.

Repertoires were generated with immunoSEQ multiplex PCR, while TCRdb's copy carries only in-frame clones and drops some. The sample shows 75,000 to 90,000 clones, about 81% of them seen only once. This CDR3 has 16 residues. Germline CDR1 reads MNHEY; CDR2 reads SMNVEV (reference sequence). After removal of 2 bases from V and 4 bases from J, the junction contained 7 bases not matched to a gene. The chain recombines TRBV27 with TRBJ1-2, with 10 bases identical to TRBD1. Sequencing used CD4+ or CD8+ T cells sorted from blood, obtained in a trial of the OX40 agonist ivuxolimab. The origin of this receptor is an adult with an advanced solid tumor such as melanoma, head and neck, liver or kidney cancer. CDR3 bases: TGTGCCAGCAGTTTAGCAAAGACAGGGGGCGCCTATGGCTACACCTTC. Residues: CASSLAKTGGAYGYTF.